This T cell receptor beta chain was documented in a study of beta chain features in type 1 diabetes (dated by TCRdb to 2016 to 2019). Concerning the study at large: Mean age, gender distribution, total cell number and subset yield did not differ between patients and healthy donors. Across all samples, around 99 million sorted cells were examined, and cell number per subset correlated strongly with RNA yield. The study compared the TCRB repertoires of sorted circulating CD4+ T cell subsets in recently diagnosed type 1 diabetes patients with those in matched healthy donors. Regulatory and stem cell-like memory subsets were isolated from only 8 patients and roughly 8 healthy donors, whereas naive and central memory subsets came from all 30 or so donors.

V loses 3 bases of germline sequence and J loses 0 bases, and the interval between the two ends is 8 bases. The CDR3 spans 14 residues, from the cysteine through the phenylalanine. This entry keeps only the CDR3 DNA: 42 bases, framed from base 1. The CDR1 and CDR2 encoded by the germline V gene are WSHSY and SAAADI. Comments on this clone: Its antigen specificity is not known. Base qualities are not provided; no much larger clone lies one nucleotide away.

The investigation overall reported the following: Because cDNA was sequenced instead of genomic DNA, activated cells with high expression could be over-represented, although the groups did not differ in activation or CD3 levels. Patients with type 1 diabetes made fewer insertions and deleted more nucleotides at VDJ recombination sites, implying thymic rearrangement abnormalities. In all four CD4+ subsets, TCRB CDR3 length was moderately but significantly shorter in type 1 diabetes patients. The naive, central memory and regulatory TCRB repertoires appeared to resemble one another more closely among patients than among healthy donors. Shorter templates might have been favored by PCR, but patient and control samples were amplified and corrected together, so both groups would have been affected equally by any skew. HLA sub-analyses involved small numbers of individuals, so any influence of HLA type on TCRB rearrangement remained unresolved.

All of the isolated RNA was reverse transcribed with the High Capacity cDNA Reverse Transcription Kit, so expressed TCRB transcripts were sequenced. Naive, central memory and regulatory T cell samples underwent deep immunoSEQ sequencing, averaging approximately 3.3 million total reads per sample. Sorted cells were lysed in RLT buffer and RNA was extracted with DNase-treated RNeasy Micro or Mini kits, depending on cell number. To prevent cross-contamination, every cell subset was processed on its own, while patient and healthy donor samples were processed together. Using the immunoSEQ multiplex PCR, TCRB sequences were amplified from cDNA into 87-bp fragments spanning the CDR3 region. Sequencing of the amplicons was performed on the Illumina HiSeq platform. Under the source paper's analysis protocol: PCR bias was computationally corrected using synthetic template baselines, reads within Hamming distance 2 were collapsed, and singletons that could not be merged were discarded. By aligning reads against IMGT, V, D and J genes, CDR3 length, and insertions or deletions at six rearrangement sites were assigned. Within each subset, clonotype counts were normalized to sorted cell number, and only after that were true diversity and Gini coefficients computed with the tcR R package. Repertoire sharing was quantified using the overlap coefficient calculated on TCRB nucleotide sequences. Out-of-frame TCRB sequences from naive cells were analyzed to stand in for the pre-selection repertoire. The table comes from immuneACCESS by way of TCRdb, which keeps in-frame sequences with V and J called. Part of the clones is missing from these tables; in studies checked, under half for an unresolved V gene and the rest for unknown reasons. The V and J calls and clone size are taken from that table; D and trimming were inferred from the DNA. The sample table lists about 700,000 clones, roughly an eighth of them with a count of one. The top ten hold 0.022% of the sample.

Each donor gave one peripheral blood draw, averaging roughly 120 mL, which was collected into heparinised tubes. Naive, central memory, regulatory and stem cell-like memory CD4+ T cells were sorted on a BD FACSAria II using a panel including CD45RO, CCR7, CD25, CD127, CD95 and CD27. Purity was above 98% for every sorted population. Right away, PBMCs were isolated by Lymphoprep density gradient centrifugation and were stained directly, with no culture step. To minimize batch effects, samples were stained and sorted in pairs, one healthy donor with one patient per experiment. This clonotype was sampled from a man aged 18-30 years with type 1 diabetes. This sequence uses TRBV10-2 and TRBJ1-1; the D gene is possibly TRBD1, with 5 bases matching. The sequenced material came from naive CD4+ T cells from blood. This sample's cell subset or site label indicates: true naive CD4+ T cells. The sequenced DNA is TGCGCCAGCAGTGATAGGGGCTTGAACACTGAAGCTTTCTTT. Translated, it gives CASSDRGLNTEAFF.